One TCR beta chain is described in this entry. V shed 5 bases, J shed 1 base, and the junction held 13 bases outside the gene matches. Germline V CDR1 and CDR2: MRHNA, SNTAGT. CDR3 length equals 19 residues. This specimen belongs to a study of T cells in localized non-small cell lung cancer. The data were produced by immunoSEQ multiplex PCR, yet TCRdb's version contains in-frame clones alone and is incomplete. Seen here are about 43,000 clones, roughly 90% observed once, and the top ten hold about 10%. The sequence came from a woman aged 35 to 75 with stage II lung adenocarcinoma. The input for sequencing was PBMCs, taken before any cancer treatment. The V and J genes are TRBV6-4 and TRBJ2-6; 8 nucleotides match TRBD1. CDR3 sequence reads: CASSPRGQVRLSGANVLTF. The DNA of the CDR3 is TGTGCCAGCAGTCCAAGGGGACAGGTTCGCCTTTCTGGGGCCAACGTCCTGACTTTC.